The 29 T cell receptor beta chains listed next were all sequenced from one sample in a study of T cells in Graves' hyperthyroidism and ophthalmopathy. TCR beta CDR3 region amplification was performed from RNA transcripts. During a first-round RT-PCR of the TCR CDR3, the HTBI primer set was used. TCRdb itself ran the multiplex PCR reads through MiXCR, one entry per CDR3 protein. The sample lists 700,000 or so distinct CDR3 sequences; about 14% were seen once. Sequencing was done on a sample of blood. The receptors derive from a woman between 45 and 60 years old with Graves' ophthalmopathy.

In its sample, this clonotype was seen many times. The chain recombines TRBV5-4 with TRBJ2-5; 10 bases agree with TRBD1. The ends lost 4 bases at V and 5 bases at J; junction bases unmatched: 8. CDR1 SGHNT and CDR2 YYREEE come from the germline V gene (reference sequence). CDR3 length: 15 residues. The CDR3 region is CASSTGQGVGETQYF. The DNA for the CDR3 is TGTGCCAGCAGCACCGGACAGGGGGTAGGGGAGACCCAGTACTTC.

In its sample, this clonotype was seen a few times. CDR3 sequence (DNA): TGCAGTGCTAGAGTAGCAGGGGGTAGGGATTCACCCCTCCACTTT. It translates to CSARVAGGRDSPLHF. V gene TRBV20-1 combines with J gene TRBJ1-6; 7 bases match TRBD1. Germline assignment: CDR1 DFQATT and CDR2 SNEGSKA (reference sequence). CDR3 length: 15 amino acids. With V trimmed by 1 base and J by 8 bases, 8 bases remained unmatched.

On this clonotype itself: At one end, the junction sequence differs from germline, possibly due to a read error. The rearrangement uses TRBV29-1 and TRBJ2-2, with unresolved D. The CDR3 extends over 13 amino acids. The germline gives CDR1 SQVTM, CDR2 ANQGSEA. The CDR3 is CSASYRNTRELFF. In DNA form, the CDR3 reads TGCAGCGCCTCATACAGAAACACCCGGGAGCTGTTTTTT.

This clonotype came up a few times. The rearrangement joins TRBV24-1 to TRBJ2-1; tentatively, D is TRBD1 (6 bases). The V gene lost 9 bases and the J gene lost 2 bases, with 16 bases spanning the gap. Germline V gives CDR1 KGHDR, CDR2 SFDVKD. The CDR3 length is 15 residues. The CDR3 nucleotides read TGTGCCACCGCAGGGGCGAGCGGCACCTACAATGAGCAGTTCTTC. Translated, it gives CATAGASGTYNEQFF.

This clonotype was detected ten times or more. V gene TRBV28 combines with J gene TRBJ2-5; no reliable D call. The CDR3 contains 18 residues. CDR1 is MDHEN, CDR2 SYDVKM, per germline. Deletions cut 3 bases from V and 2 bases from J, with 22 bases between. The CDR3 nucleotides read TGTGCCAGCAGTTTCTTTACTCGTGGTCCAGAAACTCAAGAGACCCAGTACTTC. Protein product: CASSFFTRGPETQETQYF.

The chain carries TRBV5-1 and TRBJ2-7, with a weak D call TRBD1 (6 bases). CDR1 is SGHRS, CDR2 YFSETQ, per germline. The CDR3 consists of 16 residues. V lost 0 bases to trimming and J lost 0 bases, with 13 bases between them. The CDR3 bases are TGCGCCAGCAGCTTGGTGGGGGCTACAAGCTCCTACGAGCAGTACTTC. Translation gives CASSLVGATSSYEQYF. The complete variable domain, with remaining parts taken from reference TRBV5-1 and TRBJ2-7, reads KAGVTQTPRYLIKTRGQQVTLSCSPISGHRSVSWYQQTPGQGLQFLFEYFSETQRNKGNFPGRFSGRQFSNSRSEMNVSTLELGDSALYLCASSLVGATSSYEQYFGPGTRLTVT.

As concerns this clonotype: The junction and the germline gene differ at one end; a read error may be behind it. The chain employs TRBV7-9 and TRBJ1-1; 7 bases line up with TRBD1. The germline CDR1 and CDR2 sequences are SEHNR and FQNEAQ (reference sequence). The length of the CDR3 is 17 residues. The chain's CDR3 is CASSSEKVGQKNTGAFF. The CDR3, as DNA: TGTGCCAGCAGCTCCGAAAAAGTGGGACAGAAGAACACTGGAGCTTTCTTT. The full variable domain, in which reference TRBV7-9 and TRBJ1-1 provide the parts outside the CDR3, is DTGVSQNPRHKITKRGQNVTFRCDPISEHNRLYWYRQTLGQGPEFLTYFQNEAQLEKSRLLSDRFSAERPKGSFSTLEIQRTEQGDSAMYLCASSSEKVGQKNTGAFFGQGTRLTVV.

This clonotype occurred many times. The V call is TRBV7-2, the J call TRBJ2-7; a weak D match, TRBD1 (6 bases). Germline CDR1 SGHTA, CDR2 FQGNSA. The CDR3 runs to 18 residues. The V end lost 1 base, the J end lost 3 bases, and 22 bases lay between the germline ends. The CDR3 here is CASSLVGQGNFLIYEQYF. CDR3 bases: TGTGCCAGCAGCTTAGTGGGGCAGGGGAACTTCTTGATCTACGAGCAGTACTTC.

This clonotype was seen many times. V gene TRBV12-3 or TRBV12-4 combines with J gene TRBJ2-7, with 12 bases identical to TRBD2. V trimming: 5 bases; J trimming: 5 bases; junction bases outside the gene matches: 19. The CDR3 covers 19 residues. CDR3 nucleotides: TGTGCCAGCAGTCTCTTAGGGACAGCTAGCGGGAGGGCCAAGGACGAGCAGTACTTC. Translated, it gives CASSLLGTASGRAKDEQYF.

The chain uses TRBV7-2 and TRBJ1-5; TRBD1 might be the D (6 bases). Germline CDR1 and CDR2: SGHTA and FQGNSA. This CDR3 has 14 amino acids. The ends were cut back, 11 bases at V and 0 bases at J, with 14 bases in the middle. CDR3 DNA: TGTGCCGGCTCCAGAGGGGGTAGCAATCAGCCCCAGCATTTT. Protein sequence: CAGSRGGSNQPQHF.

This clonotype has just a few counts. The chain is built from TRBV18 and TRBJ1-5, with D tentatively TRBD1 (6 bases). Germline lookup yields CDR1 KGHSH and CDR2 LQKENI. The ends were cut back, 3 bases at V and 1 base at J, with 16 bases in the middle. The CDR3 has 17 amino acids. CDR3 in amino acids: CASSPEGGGASNQPQHF. As DNA, the CDR3 is TGTGCCAGCTCACCGGAGGGGGGGGGCGCGAGCAATCAGCCCCAGCATTTT.

About this clonotype: An end of the junction differs from the germline gene, which may be a read error. The rearrangement uses TRBV19 and TRBJ1-5; perhaps TRBD1 as D (6 bases). The CDR3 sequence is 13 residues long. The V gene's germline CDR1 is LNHDA and CDR2 SQIVND (reference sequence). The CDR3 DNA follows: TGTGCCAGTACTATAGTCCAGGGGCAGCCCCAGCATTTT. As protein: CASTIVQGQPQHF.

In its sample, this clonotype was seen a few times. The chain couples TRBV5-6 to TRBJ2-7, with 8 bases matching TRBD1. The CDR3 runs to 16 residues. CDR1 and CDR2 (germline): SGHDT, YYEEEE. V shed 1 base and J 5 bases; nucleotides not matched to a gene: 11. The CDR3 sequence: CASSLRRTGLNDEQYF. In nucleotides, the CDR3 is TGTGCCAGCAGCTTGAGGCGGACAGGGTTGAACGACGAGCAGTACTTC.

The rearrangement joins TRBV24-1 to TRBJ1-1, with a weak D call TRBD1 (6 bases). The CDR3 runs to 15 residues. The V end lost 4 bases, the J end lost 3 bases, and 14 bases lay between the germline ends. The germline CDR1 and CDR2 sequences are KGHDR and SFDVKD. CDR3 DNA sequence: TGTGCCACCAGTGACCCGCGGGCAGGGGACACTGAAGCTTTCTTT. Protein: CATSDPRAGDTEAFF.

Worth noting for this clonotype: Compared with germline, one end of the junction differs, possibly owing to a read error. V and J are TRBV5-1 and TRBJ2-1; D ambiguous. The CDR3 length is 13 residues. Germline lookup yields CDR1 SGHRS and CDR2 YFSETQ. This chain's CDR3 is CASSLDQLAVQFF. As DNA, the CDR3 is TGCGCCAGCAGTTTGGACCAGCTCGCCGTGCAGTTCTTC.

In this sample, this clonotype turned up many times. V and J are TRBV18 and TRBJ1-3; D gene ambiguous. The CDR3 extends over 15 amino acids. The germline V gene encodes CDR1 KGHSH and CDR2 LQKENI. V lost 2 bases and J 4 bases, leaving 12 bases between the germline ends. CDR3 coding DNA: TGTGCCAGCTCACCATGGAACATATTAGGAAACACCATATATTTT. This encodes CASSPWNILGNTIYF.

The sample holds many counts of this clonotype. This chain joins TRBV2 and TRBJ1-5; D perhaps matches TRBD1 (6 bases). Germline CDR1 SNHLY, CDR2 FYNNEI. Deletions cut 3 bases from V and 6 bases from J, with 15 bases between. The CDR3 covers 15 residues. The CDR3 spells CASSDRWRGAQPQHF. CDR3 sequence (DNA): TGTGCCAGCAGTGATCGGTGGAGGGGGGCTCAGCCCCAGCATTTT. Filled out from reference TRBV2 and TRBJ1-5, the complete variable domain reads EPEVTQTPSHQVTQMGQEVILRCVPISNHLYFYWYRQILGQKVEFLVSFYNNEISEKSEIFDDQFSVERPDGSNFTLKIRSTKLEDSAMYFCASSDRWRGAQPQHFGDGTRLSIL.

This clonotype appeared many times. The chain uses TRBV10-3 and TRBJ2-2, with D possibly matching TRBD2 (5 bases). CDR1 and CDR2 from the germline V gene are ENHRY and SYGVKD. The CDR3 runs to 13 residues. With 3 bases removed from V and 6 bases from J, the gap between germline ends came to 8 bases. CDR3 nucleotides: TGTGCCATCAGTGATCGGGATCCCGGGGAGCTGTTTTTT. It encodes CAISDRDPGELFF.

This clonotype was found a few times. This rearrangement joins TRBV12-3 or TRBV12-4 to TRBJ2-5, with 7 nucleotides matching TRBD1. V was pared by 3 bases and J by 3 bases, with 19 bases of the junction left unmatched. The CDR3 is 19 amino acids. CDR3 in amino acids: CASSFGQEWFQILKETQYF. The CDR3 DNA reads as TGTGCCAGCAGTTTCGGACAGGAGTGGTTTCAAATTCTAAAAGAGACCCAGTACTTC.

Here the CDR3 DNA reads TGTGCCAGCAGCCTGGCCGCCCGGACTAGCGGGAGGGGCGAGCAGTACTTC. Translated: CASSLAARTSGRGEQYF. The chain carries TRBV3-1 and TRBJ2-7; 15 bases match TRBD2. V shed 4 bases, J shed 6 bases, and the junction held 10 bases outside the gene matches. The CDR3 sequence is 17 residues long. Germline V gene sequence: CDR1 LGHDT, CDR2 YNNKEL (reference sequence).

This clonotype was observed at least ten times. The chain combines TRBV28 with TRBJ2-5; D is perhaps TRBD1 (6 bases). CDR3 size: 14 residues. The V gene's germline CDR1 is MDHEN and CDR2 SYDVKM. V lost 8 bases, J lost 5 bases, and 18 bases lay in between. DNA for the CDR3: TGTGCCAGCCACCCTCAGGGCCAGGGGGAGACCCAGTACTTC. Amino acid sequence: CASHPQGQGETQYF.

This clonotype has ten or more counts. V gene TRBV3-1 combines with J gene TRBJ1-2; TRBD1 matches at 7 bases. Losses at the gene ends were 1 base for V and 7 bases for J; bases not matched to a gene: 6. The CDR3 runs 14 residues. Germline-derived CDR1 and CDR2 are LGHDT and YNNKEL (reference sequence). The CDR3 region is CASSQGVAGGGYTF. The CDR3 nucleotides read TGTGCCAGCAGCCAAGGCGTGGCAGGGGGTGGCTACACCTTC.

The gene calls are TRBV10-3 and TRBJ1-1; weak D call: TRBD1 (5 bases). Germline assignment: CDR1 ENHRY and CDR2 SYGVKD. The CDR3 covers 13 residues. With 4 bases removed from V and 7 bases from J, the gap between germline ends came to 13 bases. CDR3 nucleotides: TGTGCCATCAGTGGGGGCAAGACTGTTGAAGCTTTCTTT. Its protein product is CAISGGKTVEAFF.

This clonotype was found a few times. This chain joins TRBV4-1 and TRBJ1-2; D is undetermined. V was clipped by 0 bases and J by 4 bases, with 12 bases between them. The V gene's germline CDR1 is MGHRA and CDR2 YSYEKL. CDR3 size: 15 residues. The CDR3 bases are TGCGCCAGCAGCCAAGATGGGGTACGGCCCTATGGCTACACCTTC. This translates into CASSQDGVRPYGYTF.

A remark on this clonotype: A much larger clonotype is one base distant, so this may be a read error. The rearrangement joins TRBV5-1 to TRBJ2-1, with TRBD1 matching 11 bases. This CDR3 region has 17 residues. CDR1 is SGHRS and CDR2 is YFSETQ in the germline V gene. V dropped 2 bases and J dropped 9; count of bases not matched to a gene: 13. The CDR3 loop is CASSFPSGQGGGGEQFF. The CDR3 coding sequence is TGCGCCAGCAGCTTTCCCTCGGGACAGGGGGGAGGGGGTGAGCAGTTCTTC.

This clonotype was seen ten or more times. A clone one base away is much larger, so this may be a read error. V and J are TRBV6-2 or TRBV6-3 and TRBJ2-5; no clear D. The germline CDR1 and CDR2 sequences are MNHEY and SVGEGT. V was pared by 6 bases and J by 2 bases, with 1 base between. CDR3 length: 10 amino acids. CDR3 residues: CASRQETQYF. CDR3 coding DNA: TGTGCCAGCAGGCAAGAGACCCAGTACTTC.

This clonotype was detected ten times or more. This chain uses TRBV20-1 with TRBJ2-1; 10 bases are shared with TRBD2. The V gene end was trimmed by 3 bases and the J gene end by 5 bases; junction bases not matched to a gene: 10. This CDR3 has 16 amino acids. Germline lookup yields CDR1 DFQATT and CDR2 SNEGSKA (reference sequence). The CDR3 DNA follows: TGCAGTGCTAGTGGGAGTAGCGGGAGGAATAACAATGAGCAGTTCTTC. This gives the protein CSASGSSGRNNNEQFF.

There are many counts of this clonotype. The chain links TRBV27 to TRBJ2-5; 11 bases are a match to TRBD2. The CDR3 is 16 residues long. In germline, CDR1 is MNHEY, CDR2 SMNVEV (reference sequence). Trimming removed 6 bases from V and 5 bases from J; junction bases left unmatched: 11. DNA for the CDR3: TGTGCCAGCAGCCCCCATAGCGGGAGGGCCGTCGAGACCCAGTACTTC. Translation: CASSPHSGRAVETQYF.

This clonotype was seen once. This could be a read error, since a much larger clone is one nucleotide away. This sequence joins TRBV5-1 and TRBJ2-3, with 9 bases identical to TRBD2. With V trimmed by 7 bases and J by 5 bases, 11 bases remained unmatched. The CDR3 covers 15 residues. The germline V gene encodes CDR1 SGHRS and CDR2 YFSETQ. In DNA, the CDR3 is TGCGCCAGCGGCCCCTCCCTAGCGGGAAGAGATACGCAGTATTTT. Translated: CASGPSLAGRDTQYF.